This TCR beta chain was found in a study of T cell responses to AZD1222 COVID-19 vaccine. Trimming left V 4 bases short and J 6 bases short, with 15 bases between. The CDR3 totals 15 residues. CDR1 is LGHDT, CDR2 YNNKEL, per germline (reference sequence). TCRdb's table, derived via immunoSEQ multiplex PCR, lists solely in-frame clones and lacks some. The table shows about 86,000 clones, with under 95% occurring only once. The receptor's source is an adult in good health. This chain connects TRBV3-1 (or the pseudogene TRBV3-2) to TRBJ2-2, with a tentative D call TRBD2 (6 bases). The specimen comprised peripheral blood, sampled on day 0 of AZD1222 vaccination. The CDR3 DNA sequence: TGTGCCAGCAGCCCAAGGCAGGCGGGATCCGGGGAGCTGTTTTTT. Translation: CASSPRQAGSGELFF.